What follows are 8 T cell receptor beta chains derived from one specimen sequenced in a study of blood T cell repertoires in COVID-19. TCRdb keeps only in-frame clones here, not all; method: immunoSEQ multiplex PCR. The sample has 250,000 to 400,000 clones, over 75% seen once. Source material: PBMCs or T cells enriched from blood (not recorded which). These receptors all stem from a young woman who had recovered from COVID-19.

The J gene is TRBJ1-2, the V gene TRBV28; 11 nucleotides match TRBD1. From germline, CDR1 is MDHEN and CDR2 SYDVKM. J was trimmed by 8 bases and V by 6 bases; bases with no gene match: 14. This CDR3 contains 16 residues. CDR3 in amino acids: CASSPDRGRSFWGYTF. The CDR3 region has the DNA TGTGCCAGCAGCCCGGACAGGGGGCGCTCCTTTTGGGGCTACACCTTC.

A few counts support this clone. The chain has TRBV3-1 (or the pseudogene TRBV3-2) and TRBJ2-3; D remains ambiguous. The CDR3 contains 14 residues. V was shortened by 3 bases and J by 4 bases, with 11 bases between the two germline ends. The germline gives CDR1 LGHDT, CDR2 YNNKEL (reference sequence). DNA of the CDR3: TGTGCCAGCAGCCATACAGCAGCTTCAGATACGCAGTATTTT. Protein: CASSHTAASDTQYF.

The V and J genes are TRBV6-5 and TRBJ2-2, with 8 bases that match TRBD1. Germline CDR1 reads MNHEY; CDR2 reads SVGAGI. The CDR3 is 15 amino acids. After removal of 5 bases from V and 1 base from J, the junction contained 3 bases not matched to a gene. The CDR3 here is CASSRTGRNTGELFF. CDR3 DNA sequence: TGTGCCAGCAGTCGGACAGGGCGGAACACCGGGGAGCTGTTTTTT.

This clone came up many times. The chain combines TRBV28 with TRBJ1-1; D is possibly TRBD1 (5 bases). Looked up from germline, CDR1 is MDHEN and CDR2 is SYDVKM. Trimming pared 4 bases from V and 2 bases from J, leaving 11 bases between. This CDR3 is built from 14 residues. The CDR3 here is CASSSTGHNTEAFF. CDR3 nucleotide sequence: TGTGCCAGCAGTTCTACCGGACACAACACTGAAGCTTTCTTT. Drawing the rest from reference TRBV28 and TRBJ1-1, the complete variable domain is DVKVTQSSRYLVKRTGEKVFLECVQDMDHENMFWYRQDPGLGLRLIYFSYDVKMKEKGDIPEGYSVSREKKERFSLILESASTNQTSMYLCASSSTGHNTEAFFGQGTRLTVV.

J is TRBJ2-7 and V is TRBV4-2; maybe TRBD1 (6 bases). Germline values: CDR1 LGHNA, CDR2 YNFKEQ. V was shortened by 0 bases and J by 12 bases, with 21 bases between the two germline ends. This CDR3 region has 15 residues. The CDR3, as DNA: TGTGCCAGCAGCCAAGATCGTGGGGGCGTGGATGAGGTGTACTTC. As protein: CASSQDRGGVDEVYF.

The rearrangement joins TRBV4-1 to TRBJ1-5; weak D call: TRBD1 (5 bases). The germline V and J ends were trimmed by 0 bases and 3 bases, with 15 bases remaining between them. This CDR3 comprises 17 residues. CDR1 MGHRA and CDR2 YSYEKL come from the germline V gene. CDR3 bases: TGCGCCAGCAGCCAAGATGCGCAGGGCTTCGTCAATCAGCCCCAGCATTTT. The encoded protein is CASSQDAQGFVNQPQHF.

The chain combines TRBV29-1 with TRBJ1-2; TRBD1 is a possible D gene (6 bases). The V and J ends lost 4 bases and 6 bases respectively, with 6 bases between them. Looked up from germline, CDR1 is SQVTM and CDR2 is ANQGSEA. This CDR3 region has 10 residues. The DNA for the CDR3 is TGCAGCGTTGCAGGGGATGGCTACACCTTC. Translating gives CSVAGDGYTF.

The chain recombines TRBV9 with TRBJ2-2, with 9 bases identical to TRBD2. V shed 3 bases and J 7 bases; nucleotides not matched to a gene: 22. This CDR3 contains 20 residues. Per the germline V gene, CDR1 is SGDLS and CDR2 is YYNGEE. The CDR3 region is CASSDIAGAPLGYGGGELFF. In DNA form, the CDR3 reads TGTGCCAGCAGCGATATAGCGGGGGCCCCCCTTGGGTATGGAGGCGGGGAGCTGTTTTTT.